A few counts support the clone carrying this T cell receptor beta chain. The antigen is unknown. This record comes from a study of CD8+CD57+ T cells in acquired aplastic anemia. Overall study context: Recorded DNA amounts for sorted CD4+ and CD8+ cells had an average of approximately 3 ug.

The germline gives CDR1 MNHEY, CDR2 SVGAGI. V shed 7 bases and J shed 0 bases, with 10 bases lying between them. This CDR3 has 14 residues. Study results and limitations: A set of 25 to 30 CD8+ CDR3 sequences was shared between patients and controls, and these sequences appeared highly expressed in patients. Controls did not differ significantly from patients in CD8+ Simpson's diversity.

Genomic DNA templated the TCR beta VDJ and CDR3 profiling. One entry per CDR3 protein, called by TCRdb with MiXCR from the reads. The repertoire has about 190,000 distinct CDR3 sequences, around 59% of them found once; the top ten carry more than 15%. V is TRBV6-5 and J is TRBJ1-3, with D unclear. The TCR was taken from a human donor in good health, serving as a control. Source material: sorted CD4+, CD8+, or CD8+CD57+ T cells (not recorded which) from PBMCs. CDR3 bases: TGTGCCAGCACCCCTTTTGGCTCTGGAAACACCATATATTTT. Translating it yields CASTPFGSGNTIYF.